One and the same sample provided the 5 T cell receptor beta chains below, sequenced in a study of T-cell memory formation after mild COVID-19. From the 5' RACE reads, TCRdb called clonotypes with MiXCR, one entry per CDR3 protein. The data hold under 450,000 distinct CDR3 sequences, with about 22% observed a single time. The sequenced material came from PBMCs or a T cell subset sorted from them (not recorded which). These receptors were collected from an adult woman who had mild COVID-19 (a few samples of this study predate the infection). Cell type and time point are not known.

V gene TRBV15 combines with J gene TRBJ2-5, with a tentative D call TRBD1 (6 bases). V shed 0 bases and J shed 1 base, with 15 bases lying between them. CDR3 length: 17 residues. CDR1 and CDR2 from the germline V gene are LNHNV and YYDKDF (reference sequence). The DNA for the CDR3 is TGTGCCACCAGCAGAGATTGGGGGACAAGGGTCCAAGAGACCCAGTACTTC. It codes for CATSRDWGTRVQETQYF.

In this sample, this clonotype turned up a few times. The gene calls are TRBV7-6 and TRBJ2-7, with 9 nucleotides matching TRBD1. The germline gives CDR1 SGHVS, CDR2 FNYEAQ. CDR3 length: 15 amino acids. V lost 3 bases to trimming and J lost 6 bases; unmatched junction nucleotides: 9. CDR3 in DNA: TGTGCCAGCAGCTTTTCCCTCGGACAGGGGAGCGAGCAGTACTTC. Encoded protein: CASSFSLGQGSEQYF.

The CDR3 sequence: CASSLRGRGGLYNSPLHF. Here the CDR3 DNA reads TGTGCCAGCAGTTTAAGAGGGCGCGGGGGGCTCTATAATTCACCCCTCCACTTT. V usage is TRBV27 and J usage is TRBJ1-6, with a tentative D call TRBD1 (6 bases). Germline V CDR1 and CDR2: MNHEY, SMNVEV (reference sequence). V lost 2 bases and J 3 bases, leaving 17 bases between the germline ends. CDR3 size: 18 residues.

This chain connects TRBV5-1 to TRBJ1-2; no reliable D call. V was shortened by 7 bases and J by 0 bases, with 10 bases between the two germline ends. Germline V CDR1 and CDR2: SGHRS, YFSETQ. The CDR3 runs to 13 residues. The CDR3 loop is CASSFSTNYGYTF. DNA of the CDR3: TGCGCCAGCTCATTCTCGACTAACTATGGCTACACCTTC.

This chain uses TRBV29-1 with TRBJ2-1; no clear D gene. CDR1 and CDR2 from the germline V gene are SQVTM and ANQGSEA. This CDR3 contains 11 residues. The V gene lost 5 bases and the J gene lost 8 bases, with 10 bases spanning the gap. CDR3: CSVYNLDEQFF. The CDR3, as DNA: TGCAGCGTTTACAATTTGGATGAGCAGTTCTTC.